This TCR beta chain was observed in a study of identical twins. Unique molecular identifiers were present on the cDNA, and a universal primer site came from template switching. TCRdb re-analysed the 5' RACE reads in MiXCR, keeping a single row per CDR3 protein. This table has hundreds of thousands of distinct CDR3 sequences, roughly 12% appearing once. This clonotype appeared many times. CDR3 length: 14 amino acids. Germline V gene lookup returns CDR1 SGDLS and CDR2 YYNGEE. Deletions cut 0 bases from V and 1 base from J, with 4 bases between. These data also featured in a second study, about yellow fever vaccine responses in identical twins.

The source material was CD8+ T cells sorted from blood. The V call is TRBV9, the J call TRBJ2-2; D ambiguous. The receptor was derived from a woman younger than 35 in good health. The CDR3 spells CASSVGGNTGELFF. The CDR3 DNA sequence: TGTGCCAGCAGCGTAGGCGGGAACACCGGGGAGCTGTTTTTT.